This TCR beta chain is drawn from a study of blood T cell repertoires in COVID-19 (dated by TCRdb to about 2020). Regarding the study in general: Samples from collaborators originated in the United States, Italy and Spain and spanned both the acute and convalescent phases of COVID-19. The material from the prospective study consisted of cDNA or gDNA derived from T cells, B-cell-depleted T cells, or PBMCs. Subjects who had been exposed to COVID-19, were actively infected with it, or had recovered from it provided the deeply sampled blood TCRbeta repertoires that made up the dataset. The repertoires were released in a freely available public database intended as a resource for research on the immune response to SARS-CoV-2. Samples came from the ongoing ImmuneRACE study (first 160 participants) plus 1,254 subjects from 6 global collaborators. Sample metadata almost always included a de-identified subject ID, COVID-19 status, age in years and sex. Where available, HLA class I and class II types were taken from metadata supplied by the sample provider and were not determined by assay-based typing.

As for this clone: The antigen this receptor binds is unknown. There are no base qualities to consult, and no much larger clone falls within one base.

Enrolling through a virtual design, the prospective study's participants ranged in age from roughly 18 to 89 years and lived across 20 to 30 United States geographic areas. Cohort assignment in the prospective study relied on participant-reported clinical history from a screening survey and a study questionnaire. Recovered participants in ImmuneRACE Cohort 3 were defined by two consecutive negative NP/OP PCR tests, clearance by a healthcare professional, or resolution of symptoms. In the prospective study, mobile phlebotomists collected whole blood, serum and a nasopharyngeal or oropharyngeal swab from each participant. Prospective study participants could optionally give additional blood draws and questionnaires over an approximately two-month period. Prospective study blood samples were shipped either frozen or at room temperature before DNA extraction. TCRbeta CDR3 regions were amplified from genomic DNA by means of the immunoSEQ Assay, a bias-controlled multiplex PCR. As for how the authors treated the data: Nucleated cell counts per sample were estimated from amplification of reference gene primers within the assay. To quantify the absolute abundance of each unique TCRbeta CDR3 rearrangement, sequence reads were collapsed and filtered. For each sample, productive Simpson clonality was calculated as the square root of Simpson's diversity index across productive rearrangements. TCRdb re-hosts the immuneACCESS table, in-frame sequences only. Its copies lack some clones; in the studies checked, an unresolved V gene accounts for under half of them, and the cause for the rest is not known. V and J calls and clone size follow that table, whereas D and trimming were derived from the DNA. The sample table contains about 160,000 clones; only one count was recorded for under 90% of them. The ten biggest clones cover about 3.4% of the sample.

On the study overall, not on this receptor specifically: How much clinical and demographic metadata was included differed by source and by participant, and the metadata was provided uncurated.

V gives up 0 bases and J gives up 5 bases, and the segment between their germline ends measures 13 bases. Including the terminal cysteine and phenylalanine, the CDR3 comprises 15 residues. Only the CDR3 part of the read is kept: 45 bases, read in frame from the first base. The germline V gene supplies CDR1 SNHLY and CDR2 FYNNEI. Sequencing was performed on PBMCs or T cells enriched from blood (not recorded which). This TCR derives from a woman aged 55-69 years who had recovered from COVID-19. The V and J genes are TRBV2 and TRBJ2-5; a tentative D call is TRBD2 (5 bases match). The nucleotide sequence is TGTGCCAGCAGTGAAGCGCTAGCACGCCCGGAGACCCAGTACTTC. Translation gives CASSEALARPETQYF.